The entry that follows covers one TCR beta chain sequence. TCRdb's table, derived via immunoSEQ multiplex PCR, lists solely in-frame clones and lacks some. This sample has 3,000 or so clones, with around 90% found just once. Germline CDR1 reads SGDLS; CDR2 reads YYNGEE. The CDR3 spans 16 residues. After removal of 0 bases from V and 1 base from J, the junction contained 6 bases not matched to a gene. The record originates from a study of T cells in lung cancer brain metastases. This receptor was taken from a man between 65 and 80 years old with non-small cell lung cancer. The specimen was tumor tissue from the primary lung tumor. V and J are TRBV9 and TRBJ1-1; 7 bases map to TRBD1. CDR3 protein: CASSVGAGGQNTEAFF. Written as DNA, the CDR3 is TGTGCCAGCAGCGTAGGGGCAGGGGGGCAGAACACTGAAGCTTTCTTT.